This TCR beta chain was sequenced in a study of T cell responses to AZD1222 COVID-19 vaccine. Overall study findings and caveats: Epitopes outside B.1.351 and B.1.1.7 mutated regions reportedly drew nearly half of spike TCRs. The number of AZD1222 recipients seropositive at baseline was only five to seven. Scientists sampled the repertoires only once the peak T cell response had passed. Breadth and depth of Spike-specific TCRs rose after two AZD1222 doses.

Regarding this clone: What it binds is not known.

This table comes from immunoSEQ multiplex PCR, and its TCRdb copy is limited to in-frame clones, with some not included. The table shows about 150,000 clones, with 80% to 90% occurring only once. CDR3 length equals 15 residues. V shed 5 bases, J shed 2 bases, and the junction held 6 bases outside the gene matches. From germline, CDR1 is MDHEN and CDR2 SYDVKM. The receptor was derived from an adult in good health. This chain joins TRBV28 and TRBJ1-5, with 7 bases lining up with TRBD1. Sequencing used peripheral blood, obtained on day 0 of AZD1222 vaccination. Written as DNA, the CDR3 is TGTGCCAGCAGTCCTCCTGACAGGGGCAATCAGCCCCAGCATTTT. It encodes CASSPPDRGNQPQHF.